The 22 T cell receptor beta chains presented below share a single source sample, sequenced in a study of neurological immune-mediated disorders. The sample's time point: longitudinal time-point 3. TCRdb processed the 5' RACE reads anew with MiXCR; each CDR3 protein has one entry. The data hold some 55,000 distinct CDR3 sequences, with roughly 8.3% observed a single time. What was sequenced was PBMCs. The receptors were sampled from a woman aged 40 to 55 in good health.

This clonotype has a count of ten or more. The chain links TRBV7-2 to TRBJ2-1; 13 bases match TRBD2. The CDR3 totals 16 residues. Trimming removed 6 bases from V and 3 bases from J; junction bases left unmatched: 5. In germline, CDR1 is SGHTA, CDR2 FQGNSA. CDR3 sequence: CASSRLAGGDYNEQFF. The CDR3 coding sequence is TGTGCCAGCAGTCGACTAGCGGGAGGTGACTACAATGAGCAGTTCTTC.

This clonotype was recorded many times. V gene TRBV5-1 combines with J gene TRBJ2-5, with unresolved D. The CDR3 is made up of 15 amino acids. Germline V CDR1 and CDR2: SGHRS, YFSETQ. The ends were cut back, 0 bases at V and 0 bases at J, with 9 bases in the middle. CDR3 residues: CASSLEASYQETQYF. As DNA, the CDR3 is TGCGCCAGCAGCTTGGAGGCATCGTACCAAGAGACCCAGTACTTC.

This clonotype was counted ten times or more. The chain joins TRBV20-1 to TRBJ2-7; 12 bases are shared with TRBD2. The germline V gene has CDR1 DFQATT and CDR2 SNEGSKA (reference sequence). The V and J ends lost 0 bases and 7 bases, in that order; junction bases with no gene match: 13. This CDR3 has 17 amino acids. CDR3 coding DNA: TGCAGTGCTAGAGACCCCTACGGACTAGCGGGACTGGGAGAGCAGTACTTC. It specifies CSARDPYGLAGLGEQYF.

The CDR3 nucleotides read TGTGCCAGCAGACAGGGAAGTTCTTACGAGCAGTACTTC. It translates to CASRQGSSYEQYF. The rearrangement links TRBV19 to TRBJ2-7; 7 nucleotides match TRBD1. This CDR3 contains 13 residues. V was clipped by 9 bases and J by 4 bases; unmatched bases: 9. Per germline, CDR1 LNHDA and CDR2 SQIVND (reference sequence).

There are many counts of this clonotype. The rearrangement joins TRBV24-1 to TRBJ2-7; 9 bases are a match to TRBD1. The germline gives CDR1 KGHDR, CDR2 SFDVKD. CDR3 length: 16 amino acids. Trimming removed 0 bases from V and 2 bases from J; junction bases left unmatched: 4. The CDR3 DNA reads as TGTGCCACCAGTGATTTGGTCGGGACAGGGACCTACGAGCAGTACTTC. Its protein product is CATSDLVGTGTYEQYF.

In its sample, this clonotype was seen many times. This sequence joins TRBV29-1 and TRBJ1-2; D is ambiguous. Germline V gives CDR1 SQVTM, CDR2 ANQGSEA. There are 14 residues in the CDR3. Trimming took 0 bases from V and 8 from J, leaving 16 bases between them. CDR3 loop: CSVEEATALKGYTF. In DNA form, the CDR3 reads TGCAGCGTTGAAGAGGCGACGGCGCTTAAGGGCTACACCTTC.

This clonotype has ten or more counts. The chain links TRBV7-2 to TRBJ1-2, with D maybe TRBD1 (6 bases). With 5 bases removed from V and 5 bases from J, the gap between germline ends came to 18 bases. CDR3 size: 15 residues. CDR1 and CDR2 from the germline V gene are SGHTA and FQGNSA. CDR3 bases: TGTGCCAGCAGCCCTTTAAAACAGGGAGGGTATGGCTACACCTTC. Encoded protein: CASSPLKQGGYGYTF.

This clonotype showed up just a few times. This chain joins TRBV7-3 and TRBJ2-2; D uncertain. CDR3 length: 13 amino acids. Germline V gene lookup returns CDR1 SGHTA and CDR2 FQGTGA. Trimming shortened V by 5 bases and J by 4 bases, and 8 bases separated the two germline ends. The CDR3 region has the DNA TGTGCCAGCAGCCCTACCTTCACCGGGGAGCTGTTTTTT. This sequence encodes CASSPTFTGELFF.

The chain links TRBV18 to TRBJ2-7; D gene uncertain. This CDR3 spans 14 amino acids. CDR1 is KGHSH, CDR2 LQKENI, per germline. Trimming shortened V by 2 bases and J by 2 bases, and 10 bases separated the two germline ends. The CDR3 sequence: CASSPSALPYEQYF. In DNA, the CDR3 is TGTGCCAGCTCACCATCGGCCCTCCCCTACGAGCAGTACTTC.

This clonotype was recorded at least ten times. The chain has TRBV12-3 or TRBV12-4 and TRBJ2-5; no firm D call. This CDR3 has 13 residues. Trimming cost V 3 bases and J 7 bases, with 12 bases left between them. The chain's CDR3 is CASSLPGTGTQYF. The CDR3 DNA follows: TGTGCCAGCAGTTTGCCTGGCACGGGGACCCAGTACTTC.

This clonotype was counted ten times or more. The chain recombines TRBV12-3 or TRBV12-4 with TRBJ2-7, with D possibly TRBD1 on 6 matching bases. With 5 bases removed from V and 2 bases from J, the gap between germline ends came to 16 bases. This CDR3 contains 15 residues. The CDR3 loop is CASSKHLQGAYEQYF. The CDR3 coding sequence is TGTGCCAGCAGTAAGCATTTACAGGGCGCCTACGAGCAGTACTTC.

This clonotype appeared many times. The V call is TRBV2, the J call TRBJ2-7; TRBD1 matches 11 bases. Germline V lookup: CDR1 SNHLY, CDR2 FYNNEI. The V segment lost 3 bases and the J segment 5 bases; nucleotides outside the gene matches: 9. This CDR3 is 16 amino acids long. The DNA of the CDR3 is TGTGCCAGCAGTGATTTCTCCGGGACAGGGGGGGACGAGCAGTACTTC. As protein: CASSDFSGTGGDEQYF.

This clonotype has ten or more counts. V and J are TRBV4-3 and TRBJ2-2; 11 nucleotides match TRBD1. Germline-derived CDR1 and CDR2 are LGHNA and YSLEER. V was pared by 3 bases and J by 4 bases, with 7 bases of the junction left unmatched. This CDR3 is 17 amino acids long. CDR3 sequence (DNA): TGCGCCAGCAGCCAGGATCGGACAGGGGGCAGCACCGGGGAGCTGTTTTTT. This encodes CASSQDRTGGSTGELFF.

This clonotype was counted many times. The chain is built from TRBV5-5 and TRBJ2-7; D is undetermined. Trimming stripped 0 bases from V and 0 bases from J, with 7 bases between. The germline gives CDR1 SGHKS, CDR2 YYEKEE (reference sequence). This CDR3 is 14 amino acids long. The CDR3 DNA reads TGTGCCAGCAGCTTGGGGTTACCCTCCTACGAGCAGTACTTC. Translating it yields CASSLGLPSYEQYF.

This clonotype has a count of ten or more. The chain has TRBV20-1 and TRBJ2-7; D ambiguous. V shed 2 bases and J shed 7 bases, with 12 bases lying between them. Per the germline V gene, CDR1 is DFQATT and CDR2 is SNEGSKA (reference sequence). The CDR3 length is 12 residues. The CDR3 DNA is TGCAGTGCTAGATTGCCGAACGCGGAGCAGTACTTC. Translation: CSARLPNAEQYF.

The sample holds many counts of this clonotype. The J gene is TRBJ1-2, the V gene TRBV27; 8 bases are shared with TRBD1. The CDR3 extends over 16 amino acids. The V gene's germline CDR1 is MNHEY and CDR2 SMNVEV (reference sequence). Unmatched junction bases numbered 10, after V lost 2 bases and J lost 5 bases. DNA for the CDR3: TGTGCCAGCAGTTTAAAAGGGCAGGGGGCAGGATATGGCTACACCTTC. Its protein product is CASSLKGQGAGYGYTF.

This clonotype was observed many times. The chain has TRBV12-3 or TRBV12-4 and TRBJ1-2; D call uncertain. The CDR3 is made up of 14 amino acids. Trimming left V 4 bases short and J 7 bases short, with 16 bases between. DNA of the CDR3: TGTGCCAGCAGTTCGGACCCACAGCTTGGTGGCTACACCTTC. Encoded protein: CASSSDPQLGGYTF.

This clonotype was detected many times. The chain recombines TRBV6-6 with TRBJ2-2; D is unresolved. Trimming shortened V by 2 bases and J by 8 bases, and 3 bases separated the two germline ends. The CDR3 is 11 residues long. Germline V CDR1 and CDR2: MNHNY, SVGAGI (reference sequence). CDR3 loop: CASSYAGELFF. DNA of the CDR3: TGTGCCAGCAGTTACGCGGGGGAGCTGTTTTTT.

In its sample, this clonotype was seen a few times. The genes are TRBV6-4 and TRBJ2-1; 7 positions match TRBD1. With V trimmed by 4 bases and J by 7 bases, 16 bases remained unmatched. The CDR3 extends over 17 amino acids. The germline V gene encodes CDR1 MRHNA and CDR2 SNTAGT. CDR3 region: CASSAQGVQRGANEQFF. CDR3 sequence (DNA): TGTGCCAGCAGTGCCCAGGGGGTTCAACGAGGGGCTAATGAGCAGTTCTTC.

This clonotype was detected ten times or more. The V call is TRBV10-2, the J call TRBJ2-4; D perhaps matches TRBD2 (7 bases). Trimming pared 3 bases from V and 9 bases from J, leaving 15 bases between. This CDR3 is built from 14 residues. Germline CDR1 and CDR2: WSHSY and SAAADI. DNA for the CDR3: TGCGCCAGCAGTGATATTTTCCGGGGGGCCATTCAGTACTTC. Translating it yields CASSDIFRGAIQYF.

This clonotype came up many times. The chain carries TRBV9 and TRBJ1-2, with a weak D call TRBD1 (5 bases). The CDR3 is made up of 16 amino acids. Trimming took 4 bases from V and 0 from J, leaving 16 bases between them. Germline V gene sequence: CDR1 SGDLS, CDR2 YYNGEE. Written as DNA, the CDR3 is TGTGCCAGCAGCTCCCGATCGGGACGGTCTAACTATGGCTACACCTTC. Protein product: CASSSRSGRSNYGYTF.

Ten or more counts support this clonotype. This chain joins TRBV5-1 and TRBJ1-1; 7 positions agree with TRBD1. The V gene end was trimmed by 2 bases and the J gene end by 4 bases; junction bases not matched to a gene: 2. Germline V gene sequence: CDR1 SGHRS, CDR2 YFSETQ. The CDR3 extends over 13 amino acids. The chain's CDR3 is CASSFEGATEAFF. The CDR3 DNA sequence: TGCGCCAGCAGCTTCGAGGGGGCCACTGAAGCTTTCTTT.